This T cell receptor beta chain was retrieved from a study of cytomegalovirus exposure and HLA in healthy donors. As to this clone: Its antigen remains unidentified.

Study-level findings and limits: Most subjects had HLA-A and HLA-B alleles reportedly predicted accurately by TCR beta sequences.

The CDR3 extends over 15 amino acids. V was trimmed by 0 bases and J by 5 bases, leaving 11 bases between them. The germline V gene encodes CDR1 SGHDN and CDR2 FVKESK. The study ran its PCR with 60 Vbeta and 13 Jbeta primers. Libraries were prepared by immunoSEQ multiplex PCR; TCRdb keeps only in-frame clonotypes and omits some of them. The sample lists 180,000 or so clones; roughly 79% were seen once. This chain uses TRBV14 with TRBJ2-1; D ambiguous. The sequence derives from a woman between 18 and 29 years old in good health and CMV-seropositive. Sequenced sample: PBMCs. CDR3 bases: TGTGCCAGCAGCCAAGAGCTCGAGCGAGACAATGAGCAGTTCTTC. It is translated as CASSQELERDNEQFF. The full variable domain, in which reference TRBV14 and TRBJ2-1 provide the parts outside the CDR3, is EAGVTQFPSHSVIEKGQTVTLRCDPISGHDNLYWYRRVMGKEIKFLLHFVKESKQDESGMPNNRFLAERTGGTYSTLKVQPAELEDSGVYFCASSQELERDNEQFFGPGTRLTVL.